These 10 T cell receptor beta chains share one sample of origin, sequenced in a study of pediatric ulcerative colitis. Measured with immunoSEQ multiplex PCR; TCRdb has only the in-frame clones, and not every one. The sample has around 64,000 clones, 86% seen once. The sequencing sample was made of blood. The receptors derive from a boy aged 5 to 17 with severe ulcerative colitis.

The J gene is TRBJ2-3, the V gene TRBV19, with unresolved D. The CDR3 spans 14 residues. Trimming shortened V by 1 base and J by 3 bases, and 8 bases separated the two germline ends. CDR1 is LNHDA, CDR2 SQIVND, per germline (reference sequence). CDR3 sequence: CASSIVPTTDTQYF. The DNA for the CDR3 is TGTGCCAGTAGTATAGTCCCGACGACAGATACGCAGTATTTT. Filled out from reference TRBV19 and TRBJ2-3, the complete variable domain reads DGGITQSPKYLFRKEGQNVTLSCEQNLNHDAMYWYRQDPGQGLRLIYYSQIVNDFQKGDIAEGYSVSREKKESFPLTVTSAQKNPTAFYLCASSIVPTTDTQYFGPGTRLTVL.

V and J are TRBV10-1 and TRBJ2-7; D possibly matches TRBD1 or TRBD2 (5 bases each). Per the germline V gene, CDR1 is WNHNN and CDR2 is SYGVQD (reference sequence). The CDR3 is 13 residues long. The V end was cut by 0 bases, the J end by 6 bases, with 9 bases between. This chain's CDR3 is CASSESFGGEQYF. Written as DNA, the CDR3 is TGCGCCAGCAGTGAGTCTTTTGGGGGCGAGCAGTACTTC.

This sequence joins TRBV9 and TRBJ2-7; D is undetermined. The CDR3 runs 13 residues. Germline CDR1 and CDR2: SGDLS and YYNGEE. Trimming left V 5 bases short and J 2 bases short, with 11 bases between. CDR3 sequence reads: CASRPDGTYEQYF. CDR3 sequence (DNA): TGTGCCAGCAGACCGGACGGAACCTACGAGCAGTACTTC.

CDR3 loop: CASSQGGNEQFF. The CDR3 DNA reads as TGCGCCAGCAGCCAAGGCGGCAATGAGCAGTTCTTC. The gene calls are TRBV4-1 and TRBJ2-1; no reliable D call. The CDR3 sequence is 12 residues long. Germline values: CDR1 MGHRA, CDR2 YSYEKL. V lost 1 base to trimming and J lost 6 bases, with 4 bases between them.

This CDR3 reads CASSAGVGWDEQFF. As DNA, the CDR3 is TGCGCCAGCAGCGCGGGAGTCGGTTGGGATGAGCAGTTCTTC. The chain has TRBV5-1 and TRBJ2-1, with 7 bases aligning to TRBD2. The germline V gene encodes CDR1 SGHRS and CDR2 YFSETQ. The J segment lost 8 bases and the V segment lost 4 bases, leaving 9 bases of the junction unmatched. CDR3 length equals 14 residues.

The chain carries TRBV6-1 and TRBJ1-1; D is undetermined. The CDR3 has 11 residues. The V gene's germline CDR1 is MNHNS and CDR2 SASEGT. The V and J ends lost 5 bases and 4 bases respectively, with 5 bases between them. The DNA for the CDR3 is TGTGCCAGCAGTTATGCCACTGAAGCTTTCTTT. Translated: CASSYATEAFF.

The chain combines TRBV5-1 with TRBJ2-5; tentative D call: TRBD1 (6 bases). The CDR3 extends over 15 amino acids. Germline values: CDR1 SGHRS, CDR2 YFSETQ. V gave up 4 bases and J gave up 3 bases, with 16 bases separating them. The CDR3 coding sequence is TGCGCCAGCAGCATAGGCTGGGCAGGGGAAGAGACCCAGTACTTC. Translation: CASSIGWAGEETQYF.

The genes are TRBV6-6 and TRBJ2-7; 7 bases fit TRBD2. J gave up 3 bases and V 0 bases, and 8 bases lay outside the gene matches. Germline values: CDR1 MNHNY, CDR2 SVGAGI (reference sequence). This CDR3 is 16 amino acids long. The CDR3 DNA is TGTGCCAGCAGTTACTCGGGTAGCGGGCGGGACTACGAGCAGTACTTC. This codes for CASSYSGSGRDYEQYF.

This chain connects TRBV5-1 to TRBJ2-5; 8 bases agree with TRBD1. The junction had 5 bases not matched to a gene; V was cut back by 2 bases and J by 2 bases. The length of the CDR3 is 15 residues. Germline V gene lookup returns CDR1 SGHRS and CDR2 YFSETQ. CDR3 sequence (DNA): TGCGCCAGCAGCTTAGACGACAGGGGACAAGAGACCCAGTACTTC. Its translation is CASSLDDRGQETQYF.

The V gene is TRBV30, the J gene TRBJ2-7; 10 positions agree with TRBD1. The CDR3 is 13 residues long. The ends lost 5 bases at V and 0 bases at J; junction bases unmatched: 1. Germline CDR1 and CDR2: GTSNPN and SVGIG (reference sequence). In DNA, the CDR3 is TGTGCCTGGGGGGACAGGGGCTCCTACGAGCAGTACTTC. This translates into CAWGDRGSYEQYF. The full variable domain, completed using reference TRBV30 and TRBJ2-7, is SQTIHQWPATLVQPVGSPLSLECTVEGTSNPNLYWYRQAAGRGLQLLFYSVGIGQISSEVPQNLSASRPQDRQFILSSKKLLLSDSGFYLCAWGDRGSYEQYFGPGTRLTVT.